This T cell receptor beta chain was retrieved from a study of T cells after yellow fever vaccination. Study outcomes and limitations: Most primary-vaccination clones recurred post-booster (roughly 96% CD4, just over 85% CD8). FACS-sorted repertoires could harbor abundant contaminating bulk-population clonotypes. Weaker overall was a secondary response that nonetheless peaked faster, on day 5 versus 15.

Template switching with 5'RACE generated the TCR cDNA and added a universal primer site and UMIs. MiXCR, run by TCRdb on the 5' RACE reads, gives a single entry per CDR3 protein. The sample consists of hundreds of thousands of distinct CDR3 sequences, 15% to 20% of them appearing once. Germline V gene data show CDR1 as DFQATT and CDR2 as SNEGSKA (reference sequence). V was trimmed by 3 bases and J by 8 bases, leaving 13 bases between them. The CDR3 sequence is 13 residues long. The count of this clonotype is one. Its antigen is not identified. This receptor was obtained from a man aged 25-45 years who received the YFV17D yellow fever vaccine. The sequencing here drew on PBMCs, taken 15 days after the yellow fever booster vaccination. J is TRBJ2-2 and V is TRBV20-1; a possible D gene is TRBD2 (6 bases). The CDR3 region is CSASGDGRGELFF. CDR3 nucleotides: TGCAGTGCTAGCGGAGACGGGAGAGGGGAGCTGTTTTTT.